This TCR beta chain was captured by sequencing in a study of blood T cell repertoires in COVID-19. Looking at the study overall: Acute-phase and convalescent COVID-19 samples originated in the United States, Italy and Spain. The analysed material was cDNA or gDNA that came from T cells, B-cell-depleted T cells, or PBMCs.

In the study's own analysis: Cell counts per sample came from amplifying reference gene primers. The data were produced by immunoSEQ multiplex PCR, yet TCRdb's version contains in-frame clones alone and is incomplete. The V and J calls and the clone size are those of that table, but D and trimming were determined from the DNA. The sample has about 15,000 clones, about four fifths seen once. V was clipped by 4 bases and J by 7 bases, with 14 bases between them. The length of the CDR3 is 13 residues. Germline values: CDR1 SNHLY, CDR2 FYNNEI. The TCR comes from a human donor in a cohort sampled during active COVID-19. The sequenced sample was peripheral blood. This rearrangement joins TRBV2 to TRBJ2-7; D is undetermined. As DNA, the CDR3 is TGTGCCAGCAGTGCACAATATGATGGTGAGCAGTACTTC. It is translated as CASSAQYDGEQYF.